This passage covers 10 T cell receptor beta chains from one sample sequenced in a study of identical twins. TCRdb itself ran the 5' RACE reads through MiXCR, one entry per CDR3 protein. The sample lists around 960,000 distinct CDR3 sequences; 12% were seen once. These sequences were also reported in another study, on yellow fever vaccine responses in identical twins.

Sequencing was carried out using PBMCs. The receptors originated from a woman aged 18-29 years in good health.

The chain is built from TRBV14 and TRBJ2-4, with 8 bases lining up with TRBD1. The CDR3 sequence is 20 residues long. Germline V gives CDR1 SGHDN, CDR2 FVKESK. The ends lost 0 bases at V and 0 bases at J; junction bases unmatched: 13. CDR3 in amino acids: CASSQDFDSGTGLAKNIQYF. In nucleotides, the CDR3 is TGTGCCAGCAGCCAAGACTTCGATTCCGGGACAGGACTAGCCAAAAACATTCAGTACTTC.

The V and J genes are TRBV28 and TRBJ1-5; a weak D match, TRBD1 (5 bases). The V gene lost 3 bases and the J gene lost 0 bases, with 9 bases spanning the gap. Germline CDR1 and CDR2: MDHEN and SYDVKM. The CDR3 runs to 15 residues. CDR3 DNA: TGTGCCAGCAGTTTCGGGGGATATAGCAATCAGCCCCAGCATTTT. Amino acid sequence: CASSFGGYSNQPQHF.

The J gene is TRBJ2-2, the V gene TRBV7-9; the D gene is possibly TRBD2 (6 bases). Germline CDR1 is SEHNR and CDR2 is FQNEAQ (reference sequence). Trimming shortened V by 5 bases and J by 0 bases, and 13 bases separated the two germline ends. This CDR3 has 16 residues. Here the CDR3 DNA reads TGTGCCAGCAGCCTTAGCGGATTTTCGAACACCGGGGAGCTGTTTTTT. This sequence encodes CASSLSGFSNTGELFF.

This chain links TRBV15 with TRBJ2-5; D might be TRBD1 or TRBD2, each matching 5 bases. V was shortened by 4 bases and J by 2 bases, with 14 bases between the two germline ends. There are 15 residues in the CDR3. Germline loops: CDR1 LNHNV, CDR2 YYDKDF (reference sequence). CDR3 loop: CATSIEGQGQETQYF. CDR3 sequence (DNA): TGTGCCACCAGCATCGAGGGGCAGGGTCAAGAGACCCAGTACTTC.

The chain couples TRBV11-1 to TRBJ2-1; D gene unclear. Germline CDR1 is SGHAT and CDR2 is FQDESV (reference sequence). V was shortened by 6 bases and J by 2 bases, with 26 bases between the two germline ends. CDR3 length equals 19 residues. CDR3 bases: TGTGCCAGCAGATTCCAAAACCCGACGGCCAGTCGGGCCTACAATGAGCAGTTCTTC. It specifies CASRFQNPTASRAYNEQFF.

This clonotype was observed a few times. The genes are TRBV24-1 and TRBJ2-1; D call uncertain. CDR1 and CDR2 (germline): KGHDR, SFDVKD. This CDR3 is 16 amino acids long. With 4 bases removed from V and 1 base from J, the gap between germline ends came to 13 bases. CDR3 sequence: CATSDPDLSSYNEQFF. As DNA, the CDR3 is TGTGCCACCAGTGACCCAGATTTATCGTCCTACAATGAGCAGTTCTTC.

The V and J genes are TRBV6-5 and TRBJ2-1, with TRBD2 matching over 8 bases. V gave up 2 bases and J gave up 2 bases; unmatched junction bases: 5. Germline CDR1 reads MNHEY; CDR2 reads SVGAGI. There are 16 residues in the CDR3. The CDR3 bases are TGTGCCAGCAGTTACCGGGAGGGCCTAACCTACAATGAGCAGTTCTTC. Its translation is CASSYREGLTYNEQFF.

V gene TRBV18 combines with J gene TRBJ2-7; D remains ambiguous. This CDR3 spans 13 amino acids. Trimming pared 3 bases from V and 4 bases from J, leaving 10 bases between. The germline V gene has CDR1 KGHSH and CDR2 LQKENI. CDR3 coding DNA: TGTGCCAGCTCACCGTACAGTGTGTACGAGCAGTACTTC. Protein product: CASSPYSVYEQYF.

This clonotype has a count of ten or more. One end of the junction does not line up with germline, which may come from a read error. V usage is TRBV28 and J usage is TRBJ2-2, with no clear D. The CDR3 is 13 residues long. Germline V CDR1 and CDR2: MDHEN, SYDVKM. The CDR3 nucleotides are TGCGCCAGCAGCTTACAGAACACCGGGGAGCTGTTTTTT. Encoded protein: CASSLQNTGELFF.

This clonotype has only a few counts. The chain combines TRBV29-1 with TRBJ2-1; 8 positions match TRBD1. Germline CDR1 reads SQVTM; CDR2 reads ANQGSEA. V shed 1 base and J 8 bases; nucleotides not matched to a gene: 10. This CDR3 region has 15 residues. The CDR3 region is CSVEGQGAIGDEQFF. The CDR3 region has the DNA TGCAGCGTTGAAGGTCAGGGGGCCATAGGGGATGAGCAGTTCTTC.